This entry is about one T cell receptor (beta chain). Which antigen it targets is not known. This may come from a read error, since a much larger clone is one base off. The data were taken from a study of early T cells in non-severe SARS-CoV-2 infection listed by TCRdb under 2021. For the study in its entirety: Bulk RNA from unsorted whole blood was used for TCR sequencing, so alpha and beta chains could not be paired.

The method behind the library was 5' RACE. Sequencing took place on a NextSeq 500. In the TCR library protocol, unique molecular identifiers were attached to individual cDNA molecules to correct for PCR bias and sequencing error. Sequencing covered both TCR alpha and beta chains, and within each sample the abundances of alpha and beta sequences were tightly co-correlated. From the authors' description of their analysis: V gene, J gene and CDR3 annotation of TCR sequences was performed with Decombinator V4. Expanded TCRs were defined as changing significantly between any two time points under a Poisson model with p below 0.0001. Abundances of TCRs were expressed as counts per million after normalisation to the total number of TCRs sequenced in each sample. MAIT TCRs were defined by TRAV1-2 paired with TRAJ12, TRAJ20 or TRAJ33, and iNKT TCRs by TRAV10 paired with TRAJ18. A search of VDJdb, accessed on 1 November 2021, was run for TCRs annotated to CMV, EBV and SARS-CoV-2, with TCRs annotated for multiple antigens excluded. TCRdb reprocessed the public reads (quality trimming at Q25 with fastp, clone calling with MiXCR) and kept in-frame beta chains. CDR3 protein duplicates are merged, each entry listing the most common genes and DNA. Clone size and V and J calls follow TCRdb, not the original study. The sample data list 85,000 to 95,000 distinct CDR3 sequences, and roughly 14% of these were observed just once. In total, the top ten clones hold around 0.5% of the sample.

In the germline V gene, CDR1 corresponds to KGHSH and CDR2 to LQKENI. The CDR3 measures 14 amino acids from cysteine to phenylalanine. Only CDR3 DNA is held: 42 bases, read in frame from base 1. The study at large found these results: VDJdb matching was skewed toward anti-spike CD8 responses, so virus-specific expansions were likely underestimated and private and CD4 specificities were missed.

Set within a cohort of healthcare workers in London, UK, this nested case-control study involved weekly PCR testing of nasopharyngeal swabs along with blood sampling. Healthcare workers were recruited between 23 and 31 March 2020, during the week of the UK lockdown, and were followed weekly for up to roughly 15 weeks. This TCR was sampled from an adult who was a healthcare worker with PCR-confirmed SARS-CoV-2 infection or an uninfected control (not recorded which). The chain is encoded by TRBV18 joined to TRBJ1-4; a tentative D match to TRBD1 spans 6 bases. Sequencing used whole blood. The bases are TGTGCCAACTCACCTGGCCAGGGGAACGAAAAACTGTTTTTT. It is translated as CANSPGQGNEKLFF.